What follows describes a single T cell receptor beta chain. What it recognizes is unknown. TCRdb recomputed calls from the 5' RACE reads with MiXCR, one row per CDR3 protein. Of about 420,000 distinct CDR3 sequences listed, 20% to 25% were seen once; the top ten hold approximately 15%. Unmatched junction bases numbered 4, after V lost 5 bases and J lost 2 bases. Germline V gives CDR1 SEHNR, CDR2 FQNEAQ (reference sequence). The CDR3 is made up of 15 amino acids. The record originates from a study of CD8 T cells in ankylosing spondylitis. Study-level findings and limits: CD8+ disease-linked clones were present at relatively low frequencies in blood. Several highly homologous variants made up a TCR beta motif that seemed to typify ankylosing spondylitis blood.

This receptor was identified in a male donor with ankylosing spondylitis. This chain uses TRBV7-9 with TRBJ2-2; 8 bases agree with TRBD1. Sequenced sample: blood, either unsorted or a sorted T cell fraction (not recorded which). The CDR3 spells CASSHRGFNTGELFF. The DNA for the CDR3 is TGTGCCAGCAGCCACAGGGGGTTTAACACCGGGGAGCTGTTTTTT.